The sequence of this T cell receptor beta chain was determined in a study of T cell responses to AZD1222 COVID-19 vaccine. Study observations and caveats: Vaccine-associated CD4 TCRs ranged over spike, dominating at 160-218 and 743-854.

The analysis combined second doses at about 4 or about 12 weeks. Generated by immunoSEQ multiplex PCR, the TCRdb table keeps only in-frame clones and is missing some. The sample has some 83,000 clones, roughly 90% seen once. Concerning this clone: Its target is not known.

The CDR3 extends over 14 amino acids. After removal of 4 bases from V and 3 bases from J, the junction contained 5 bases not matched to a gene. CDR1 LNHDA and CDR2 SQIVND come from the germline V gene (reference sequence). The chain couples TRBV19 to TRBJ2-7; TRBD2 matches at 8 bases. This specimen was peripheral blood, taken 28 days after the second AZD1222 dose. This sequence originates from an adult who received the AZD1222 COVID-19 vaccine. CDR3 in DNA: TGTGCCAGTAGTACGATGGGACTAGGCTACGAGCAGTACTTC. It translates to CASSTMGLGYEQYF.